Following are 18 T cell receptor beta chains from one sample sequenced in a study of blood T cells in healthy people across ages. The use of a sample-barcoded 5' primer and a J-beta primer mix characterized a second PCR of about 7 to 12 cycles. MiXCR, applied by TCRdb to the 5' RACE reads, yields one record per CDR3 protein. The data hold about 1.6 million distinct CDR3 sequences, with roughly a third observed a single time. Sequenced input: blood. All receptors derive from a woman in her 30s in good health.

The chain uses TRBV4-1 and TRBJ2-5; D is unclear. This CDR3 is 12 amino acids long. V lost 2 bases and J 11 bases, leaving 12 bases between the germline ends. Germline lookup yields CDR1 MGHRA and CDR2 YSYEKL. As DNA, the CDR3 is TGCGCCAGCAGCCAATGGGGAAATGAGCAGTACTTC. This gives the protein CASSQWGNEQYF.

The CDR3 DNA follows: TGTGCCAGCAGTTTCCCCGGGATCACCTACGAGCAGTACTTC. Its translation is CASSFPGITYEQYF. The genes are TRBV28 and TRBJ2-7; D might be TRBD2 (5 bases). This CDR3 region has 14 residues. Germline V gives CDR1 MDHEN, CDR2 SYDVKM. Trimming stripped 3 bases from V and 2 bases from J, with 11 bases between.

In its sample, this clonotype was seen once. One junction end disagrees with the germline gene, perhaps due to a read error. This chain connects TRBV29-1 to TRBJ2-5; D uncertain. The germline gives CDR1 SQVTM, CDR2 ANQGSEA. CDR3 length equals 11 residues. DNA for the CDR3: TGCAGCGTTGAAGATCAAGGGACCCAGTACTTC. This codes for CSVEDQGTQYF.

Of note for this clonotype: The junction differs from germline at one of its ends, possibly a read error. The chain joins TRBV14 to TRBJ2-1; 9 bases line up with TRBD2. CDR3 length: 14 residues. The germline gives CDR1 SGHDN, CDR2 FVKESK. The CDR3, as DNA: TGTGCCCGCAGCCGGCTGACTAGCGGCAATGAGCAGTTCTTC. Translation: CARSRLTSGNEQFF.

This clonotype turned up a few times. The rearrangement links TRBV12-3 or TRBV12-4 to TRBJ2-5; 14 positions match TRBD2. The V segment lost 5 bases and the J segment 3 bases; nucleotides outside the gene matches: 2. This CDR3 is 15 amino acids long. CDR3 amino acids: CASSTTSGGEETQYF. DNA of the CDR3: TGTGCCAGCAGTACGACTAGCGGGGGGGAAGAGACCCAGTACTTC.

The chain carries TRBV27 and TRBJ1-5, with D possibly being TRBD1 (6 bases). Germline CDR1 and CDR2: MNHEY and SMNVEV (reference sequence). This CDR3 is 15 amino acids long. V lost 0 bases and J lost 6, with 12 bases in between. The CDR3 region is CASSLSGGLAQPQHF. CDR3 nucleotides: TGTGCCAGCAGTTTATCTGGGGGGCTTGCTCAGCCCCAGCATTTT.

This clonotype was detected only a few times. The J gene is TRBJ2-7, the V gene TRBV2; tentative D call: TRBD1 (6 bases). The CDR3 is made up of 15 amino acids. Germline CDR1 and CDR2: SNHLY and FYNNEI. V was shortened by 2 bases and J by 9 bases, with 20 bases between the two germline ends. The DNA for the CDR3 is TGTGCCAGCAGTGAAAGACAGGCCAACCTCAGAGGGCAGTACTTC. Residues: CASSERQANLRGQYF.

The chain recombines TRBV28 with TRBJ2-7; D unresolved. CDR1 is MDHEN, CDR2 SYDVKM, per germline. The V end was cut by 4 bases, the J end by 5 bases, with 15 bases between. The CDR3 consists of 14 residues. In DNA form, the CDR3 reads TGTGCCAGCAGTTCCCCCTCTGGAAGCCACGAGCAGTACTTC. It is translated as CASSSPSGSHEQYF. The full variable domain, with the rest looked up from reference TRBV28 and TRBJ2-7, is DVKVTQSSRYLVKRTGEKVFLECVQDMDHENMFWYRQDPGLGLRLIYFSYDVKMKEKGDIPEGYSVSREKKERFSLILESASTNQTSMYLCASSSPSGSHEQYFGPGTRLTVT.

J is TRBJ2-3 and V is TRBV7-2; a possible D gene is TRBD2 (6 bases). V was clipped by 8 bases and J by 7 bases, with 16 bases between them. Germline CDR1 is SGHTA and CDR2 is FQGNSA. The CDR3 contains 13 residues. The CDR3 nucleotides read TGTGCCAGCGGACTTGGGGGGTTGAATACGCAGTATTTT. Amino acid sequence: CASGLGGLNTQYF.

This clonotype has only a few counts. The V and J genes are TRBV27 and TRBJ2-7; the D is unclear. V lost 4 bases, J lost 0 bases, and 10 bases lay in between. CDR1 MNHEY and CDR2 SMNVEV come from the germline V gene (reference sequence). The CDR3 is made up of 14 amino acids. The DNA of the CDR3 is TGTGCCAGCAGTTCGGACGTCGGCTCCTACGAGCAGTACTTC. Its translation is CASSSDVGSYEQYF.

This clonotype was counted a few times. The V gene is TRBV7-9, the J gene TRBJ1-1, with D possibly matching TRBD1 (5 bases). The CDR3 runs to 13 residues. Per germline, CDR1 SEHNR and CDR2 FQNEAQ (reference sequence). V shed 0 bases and J shed 8 bases, with 10 bases lying between them. This CDR3 reads CASSLAGREEAFF. The CDR3 DNA follows: TGTGCCAGCAGCTTAGCGGGGCGGGAGGAAGCTTTCTTT.

This clonotype showed up just a few times. The chain joins TRBV29-1 to TRBJ2-7, with D perhaps TRBD1 (5 bases). Deletions cut 3 bases from V and 5 bases from J, with 11 bases between. The CDR3 sequence is 12 residues long. Germline values: CDR1 SQVTM, CDR2 ANQGSEA. The chain's CDR3 is CSVEAGCDEQYF. In nucleotides, the CDR3 is TGCAGCGTTGAGGCAGGGTGCGACGAGCAGTACTTC.

V and J are TRBV5-1 and TRBJ1-5; possibly TRBD1 for D (5 bases). Germline loops: CDR1 SGHRS, CDR2 YFSETQ. V lost 3 bases and J 0 bases, leaving 10 bases between the germline ends. The CDR3 length is 15 residues. CDR3: CASSSGDSSNQPQHF. The CDR3 DNA follows: TGCGCCAGCAGCTCCGGTGACAGTAGCAATCAGCCCCAGCATTTT.

This clonotype has more than one count but fewer than ten. The rearrangement uses TRBV12-3 or TRBV12-4 and TRBJ2-2, with 9 nucleotides matching TRBD1. After removal of 3 bases from V and 4 bases from J, the junction contained 9 bases not matched to a gene. The CDR3 spans 17 residues. Here the CDR3 reads CASSFPHRGLGTGELFF. The CDR3 coding sequence is TGTGCCAGCAGTTTCCCACACAGGGGGCTGGGCACCGGGGAGCTGTTTTTT.

This clonotype was detected ten times or more. The chain combines TRBV5-1 with TRBJ2-3, with 8 nucleotides matching TRBD1. J was trimmed by 2 bases and V by 3 bases; bases with no gene match: 5. Germline CDR1 is SGHRS and CDR2 is YFSETQ. This CDR3 is built from 15 residues. The DNA for the CDR3 is TGCGCCAGCAGCTCGACAGGGGCGAACACAGATACGCAGTATTTT. Amino acid sequence: CASSSTGANTDTQYF.

This clonotype was recorded a few times. The CDR3 bases are TGTGCCAGCAGCTCAGCTAGCTCCTCCTACGAGCAGTACTTC. It specifies CASSSASSSYEQYF. J is TRBJ2-7 and V is TRBV5-6; maybe TRBD2 (5 bases). Trimming took 3 bases from V and 0 from J, leaving 10 bases between them. Germline CDR1 is SGHDT and CDR2 is YYEEEE. The CDR3 is 14 residues long.

The chain joins TRBV27 to TRBJ2-5, with D maybe TRBD2 (5 bases). The CDR3 has 14 residues. The germline gives CDR1 MNHEY, CDR2 SMNVEV (reference sequence). Trimming shortened V by 5 bases and J by 4 bases, and 14 bases separated the two germline ends. The CDR3 coding sequence is TGTGCCAGCAGTCAAGGACTGCCGGGAGAGACCCAGTACTTC. Its translation: CASSQGLPGETQYF.

This chain joins TRBV6-4 and TRBJ2-1; the D gene is possibly TRBD2 (5 bases). This CDR3 comprises 15 residues. Trimming removed 8 bases at V and 5 bases at J, with 19 bases between. Germline V gene lookup returns CDR1 MRHNA and CDR2 SNTAGT. The CDR3 here is CASSREREGNNEQFF. CDR3 sequence (DNA): TGTGCCAGCTCCCGCGAGAGGGAAGGGAACAATGAGCAGTTCTTC.